This T cell receptor (beta chain) was captured by sequencing in a study of cytomegalovirus exposure and HLA in healthy donors. Study-wide context: Falling in the Caucasian-associated ancestry cluster were about 83% of about 400 genotyped donors.

PCR employed 60 Vbeta and 13 Jbeta primers. TCRdb's copy holds only in-frame clones and misses some; the assay was immunoSEQ multiplex PCR. Here the sample spans fewer than 250,000 clones, 80% to 85% being singletons. The CDR3 spans 11 residues. V gave up 4 bases and J gave up 14 bases; unmatched junction bases: 4. CDR1 is SGHAT and CDR2 is FQNNGV in the germline V gene. The V and J genes are TRBV11-2 and TRBJ2-1; 8 nucleotides match TRBD1. Sequencing was carried out using PBMCs. The receptor was derived from a woman in her thirties or forties in good health and CMV-seronegative. For the CDR3, the DNA is TGTGCCAGCAGCTCGGACAGGGTTAAGTTCTTC. It encodes CASSSDRVKFF. Using reference TRBV11-2 and TRBJ2-1 for the parts outside the CDR3, the full variable domain is EAGVAQSPRYKIIEKRQSVAFWCNPISGHATLYWYQQILGQGPKLLIQFQNNGVVDDSQLPKDRFSAERLKGVDSTLKIQPAKLEDSAVYLCASSSDRVKFFGPGTRLTVL.